This T cell receptor beta chain is drawn from a study of shared clonotypes between healthy human individuals (dated by TCRdb to about 2020). Regarding the complete study: The cohort comprised two women and a few men aged 18 to 49 years. The study deeply sequenced blood TCR repertoires of 5 or 6 healthy adults to estimate repertoire size and the extent of clonotype sharing between individuals. Each donor's leukapheresis produced roughly between about 0.85 and 10 billion PBMCs. To increase sequencing depth and limit assay-specific biases, TCR repertoire library preparation and sequencing were carried out by different laboratories using diverse techniques. For each donor, CD4 naive and CD4 memory were each run on three plates, CD8 naive on two plates, and CD8 memory on one plate. On the study overall, not on this receptor specifically: Clonotypes shared by all four sorted-subset donors showed higher generation probabilities than non-shared clonotypes. Pairwise subsampling indicated that sequencing depth was expected to affect the degree of clonotype sharing among donors. Sampling was restricted to blood, and TCR repertoires in tissue are likely to differ from TCR repertoires in blood. Roughly 5% of naive CD4, around 3.5% of naive CD8, approximately 2% of memory CD4, and about 0.4% of memory CD8 clonotypes were shared across a few donors. Naive subsets generally had larger estimated clonotype richness than memory subsets. Even with the large sequencing depth, rarefaction of the sorted-subset datasets indicated that sequencing was incomplete. Because the study included only a small number of donors, the genetic and exposure-history diversity represented was limited.

Using the deep immunoSEQ assay, TCR CDR3 regions were amplified from genomic DNA by multiplex PCR. Extracted genomic DNA from each cell subset was distributed evenly across all wells of several immunoSEQ 96-well plates, and each plate was treated as a replicate. For sorted subsets, 200 to 250 ng of genomic DNA, equivalent to tens of thousands of T cell genomes, went into each replicate PCR. Purified libraries were quantified with a Qubit 3.0 fluorometer, sized on a Bioanalyzer 2100, and re-quantified with the KAPA Library Quantification kit. A separate single-read 150-cycle Illumina NextSeq 550 flow cell was used to sequence each immunoSEQ 96-well plate. Regarding the original processing steps: Because only junctional sequences without quality scores were contained in the immunoSEQ output, filtering matching that applied to full-length reads could not be performed. To assign V/J genes and CDR3, sequences were annotated using PyIR, a Python wrapper for IgBLAST v1.9, with IMGT germline references. Reads were removed for weak V/J assignments (E-value above 1e-6), missing CDR3, stop codons, out-of-frame junctions, or ambiguous translated residues. V3J clonotypes were defined as sequences sharing the same inferred V gene, J gene, and CDR3 amino acid sequence. To compute the percentage overlap between repertoires, the number of shared unique clonotypes was divided by the size of the smaller repertoire. Three approaches were used to assess repertoire richness: RTK rarefaction, the Chao1 estimator, and Recon v2.1 estimates of unobserved clonotypes. For all TCRbeta clonotypes obtained by the gDNA method from a few donors, generation probabilities were computed with OLGA. The immuneACCESS repertoire file appears here via TCRdb, limited to in-frame rearrangements. These files lack a portion of the clones; in checked studies, under half of the deficit traces to unresolved V genes, and the cause of the others is not known. Clonal size and the V and J genes are those of that table, whereas D and trimming came from the DNA. The sample table records 850,000 to 1,100,000 clones; approximately 80% of these occur just once. The leading ten clones occupy 0.89% of the sample.

Donors were healthy HIV-negative adults with no recently reported acute infections or vaccinations. Every donor was a Caucasian adult residing in Nashville, Tennessee, USA. CD4+ T cells were enriched by magnetic negative selection; naive cells were then positively selected on CD45RA, and the negative fraction formed the memory subset. After blood collection by leukapheresis, PBMCs were isolated using Ficoll-Histopaque density gradient centrifugation and then cryopreserved in the vapor phase of liquid nitrogen. Analytical flow cytometry was used to check the purity and quantity of each magnetically sorted T cell population. Genomic DNA was isolated from each sorted fraction and quantified by UV absorbance on a Nanodrop 2000c. This clone was observed once. Its recognized antigen is unknown. Base-call qualities are not available, and no considerably larger clone is one nucleotide away. CDR1 and CDR2, per the germline V gene, are SQVTM and ANQGSEA. Including cysteine and phenylalanine, the CDR3 has 13 amino acids. The CDR3 DNA has 39 bases and is translated from base 1. Between the V and J ends, shortened by 5 bases and 2 bases respectively, the junction contains 12 bases.

The TCR originated in a man between 18 and 35 years old in good health. Some clones in this sample may be carry-over from other donors' samples. The sample comprised memory CD4+ T cells from PBMCs. The cell subset or site label here, explained by the study, means: CD45RA-negative fraction. Recombination joined TRBV29-1 with TRBJ1-1; TRBD1 is a possible D gene, resting on 6 matching bases. CDR3 loop: CSVTGWSNTEAFF. The nucleotide sequence is given as TGCAGCGTTACAGGGTGGTCTAACACTGAAGCTTTCTTT.